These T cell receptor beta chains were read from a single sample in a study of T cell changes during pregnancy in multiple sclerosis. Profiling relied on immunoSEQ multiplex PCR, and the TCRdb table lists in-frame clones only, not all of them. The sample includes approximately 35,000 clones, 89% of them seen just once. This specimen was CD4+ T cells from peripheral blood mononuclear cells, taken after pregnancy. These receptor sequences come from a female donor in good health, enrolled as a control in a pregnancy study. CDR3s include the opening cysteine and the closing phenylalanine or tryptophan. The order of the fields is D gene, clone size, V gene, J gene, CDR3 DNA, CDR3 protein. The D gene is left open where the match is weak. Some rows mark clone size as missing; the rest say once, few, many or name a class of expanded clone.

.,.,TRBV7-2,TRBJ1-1,TGTGCCAGCAGCTCTGGGAGGGCCACTGAAGCTTTCTTT,CASSSGRATEAFF
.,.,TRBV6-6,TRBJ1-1,TGTGCCAGCAGTTATCCCCGGATAGGGAGAGATACTGAAGCTTTCTTT,CASSYPRIGRDTEAFF
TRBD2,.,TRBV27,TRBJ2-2,TGTGCCAGCAGTCCCCCGGGACTAGTGAACACCGGGGAGCTGTTTTTT,CASSPPGLVNTGELFF
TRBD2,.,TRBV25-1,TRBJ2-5,TGTGCCAGCAGTGATAAGCGGGAGGACGGAGAGACCCAGTACTTC,CASSDKREDGETQYF
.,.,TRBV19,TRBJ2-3,TGTGCCAGTAGTAACCAAAGAGGAAGCACAGATACGCAGTATTTT,CASSNQRGSTDTQYF
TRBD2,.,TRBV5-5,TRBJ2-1,TGTGCCAGCAGTTCTAGCGGGGGGGTTATTACCAATGAGCAGTTCTTC,CASSSSGGVITNEQFF
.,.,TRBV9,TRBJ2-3,TGTGCCAGCAGCGTGTCTCCCCAGGGGCGGGGGCTGACAGATACGCAGTATTTT,CASSVSPQGRGLTDTQYF
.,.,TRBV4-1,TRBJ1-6,TGCGCCAGCAGTACCGGGACATCGACCTATAATTCACCCCTCCACTTT,CASSTGTSTYNSPLHF
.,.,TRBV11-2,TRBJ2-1,TGTGCCAGCAGCGAACCGGGTTACAATGAGCAGTTCTTC,CASSEPGYNEQFF
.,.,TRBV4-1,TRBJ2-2,TGCGCCAGCAGCTCCGGAGATGTCGGGGAGCTGTTTTTT,CASSSGDVGELFF
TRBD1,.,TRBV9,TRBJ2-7,TGTGCCAGCAGCGGCGGACAGGGGTTATTCTACGAGCAGTACTTC,CASSGGQGLFYEQYF
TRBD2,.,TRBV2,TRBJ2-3,TGTGCCAGCAGTGAAGAGGGGAAGCGGGGGTCTAGCACAGATACGCAGTATTTT,CASSEEGKRGSSTDTQYF
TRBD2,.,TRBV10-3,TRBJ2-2,TGTGCCATCAAAGGGACTAGCGGGAGGGGAACCGGGGAGCTGTTTTTT,CAIKGTSGRGTGELFF
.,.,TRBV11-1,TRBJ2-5,TGTGCCAGCAGCACATCTAGGGGCCTGCAAGAGACCCAGTACTTC,CASSTSRGLQETQYF
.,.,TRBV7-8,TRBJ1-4,TGTGCCAGCAGCTATTTCCGAGGTAGGGGGACTAATGAAAAACTGTTTTTT,CASSYFRGRGTNEKLFF
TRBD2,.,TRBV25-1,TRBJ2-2,TGTGCCAGCAGTGAACTCGGGACTAGCGGGGGGGCCGCCGGGGAGCTGTTTTTT,CASSELGTSGGAAGELFF
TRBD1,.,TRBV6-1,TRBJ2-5,TGTGCCAGCAGGCCCCCAGGGGGAGAGACCCAGTACTTC,CASRPPGGETQYF
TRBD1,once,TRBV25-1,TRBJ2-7,TGTGCCAGCAGTGACCCCGGGACAGGGAACTACGAGCAGTACTTC,CASSDPGTGNYEQYF
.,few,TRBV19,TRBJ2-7,TGTGCCAGTAGTCTCCAGGGCGCCTACGAGCAGTACTTC,CASSLQGAYEQYF
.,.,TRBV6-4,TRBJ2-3,TGTGCCAGCAGTGACTCACCCTGGGGGGGGCCGAGGAGCGCGCAGTATTTT,CASSDSPWGGPRSAQYF
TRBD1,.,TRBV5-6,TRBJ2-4,TGTGCCAGCAGCGCAACAGGGGGGAACATTCAGTACTTC,CASSATGGNIQYF
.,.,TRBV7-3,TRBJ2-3,TGTGCCAGCAGCGCCTCTCGGGGCACAGATACGCAGTATTTT,CASSASRGTDTQYF
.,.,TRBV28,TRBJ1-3,TGTGCCAGCAGTTTACAGGGGATGGGCTCTGGAAACACCATATATTTT,CASSLQGMGSGNTIYF
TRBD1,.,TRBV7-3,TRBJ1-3,TGTGCCAGCAGCTTAGACAGGGGTTTTGGAAACACCATATATTTT,CASSLDRGFGNTIYF
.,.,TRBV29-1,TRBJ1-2,TGCAGCGTTGAAGATTTAAGCGGGTATGGCTACACCTTC,CSVEDLSGYGYTF
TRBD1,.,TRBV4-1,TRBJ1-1,TGCGCCAGCAGTCTGACAGGGGGGACTGAAGCTTTCTTT,CASSLTGGTEAFF
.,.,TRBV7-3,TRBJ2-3,TGTGCCAGCAGCCCAGGACTGGGTCCGGCGAATACGCAGTATTTT,CASSPGLGPANTQYF
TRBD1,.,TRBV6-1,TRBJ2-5,TGTGCCAGCAGTGAAAAGGGACAGGGAGGGGAGACCCAGTACTTC,CASSEKGQGGETQYF
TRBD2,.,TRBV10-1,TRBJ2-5,TGCGCCAGCAGTGAGAGGGTCGGTAGCGGGGTAGAGACCCAGTACTTC,CASSERVGSGVETQYF
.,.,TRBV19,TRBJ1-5,TGTGCCAGTAGTATAGCGGGCAGGGGCAATCAGCCCCAGCATTTT,CASSIAGRGNQPQHF
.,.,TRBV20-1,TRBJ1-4,TGCGGACAGCTATTTAATGAAAAACTGTTTTTT,CGQLFNEKLFF
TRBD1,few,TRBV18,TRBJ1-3,TGTGCCAGCTCACTCCCCAGGGGGTCCTCTGGAAACACCATATATTTT,CASSLPRGSSGNTIYF
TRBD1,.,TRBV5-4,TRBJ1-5,TGTGCCAGCAGCTCCGGTAAGGGGGCAGGGGTGAGGCAGCCCCAGCATTTT,CASSSGKGAGVRQPQHF
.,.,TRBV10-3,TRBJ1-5,TGTGCCATCAGTGACCCGGCAGGGAATCAGCCCCAGCATTTT,CAISDPAGNQPQHF
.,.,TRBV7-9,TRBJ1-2,TGTGCCAGCAGCTCGTTCCAGGGATATGGCTACACCTTC,CASSSFQGYGYTF
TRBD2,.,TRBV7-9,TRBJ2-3,TGTGCCAGCAGAACCGGACTAGCAACAGATACGCAGTATTTT,CASRTGLATDTQYF
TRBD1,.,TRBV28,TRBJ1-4,TGTGCCAGCAGTTCACTATCAGGGGGAGCTAATGAAAAACTGTTTTTT,CASSSLSGGANEKLFF
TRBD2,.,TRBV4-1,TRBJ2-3,TGCGCCAGCAGCCAAGATGGTAGCGGGAGTTCAGCAGATACGCAGTATTTT,CASSQDGSGSSADTQYF
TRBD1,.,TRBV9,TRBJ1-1,TGTGCCAGCAGCGGACTCTCTGGGACAGGGGCGGGGGATAGGACTTTCTTT,CASSGLSGTGAGDRTFF
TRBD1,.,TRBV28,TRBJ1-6,TGTGCCACCGACCCAGGGGGATGGAAACCCCTCCACTTT,CATDPGGWKPLHF
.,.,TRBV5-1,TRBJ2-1,TGCGCCAGCAGCTTATTGACTAGCAATGAGCAGTTCTTC,CASSLLTSNEQFF
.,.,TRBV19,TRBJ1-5,TGTGCCAGTAGGCGAGAAGCGGGGAGTCAGCCCCAGCATTTT,CASRREAGSQPQHF
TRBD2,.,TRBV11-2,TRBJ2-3,TGTGCCAGCAGCCCAGGACTAGCGGGGAGGGCCGCAGATACGCAGTATTTT,CASSPGLAGRAADTQYF
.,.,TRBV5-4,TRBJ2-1,TGTGCCAGCAGCTTTAGTGCATGGAGGGAACCCGACAGCTCCTACAATGAGCAGTTCTTC,CASSFSAWREPDSSYNEQFF
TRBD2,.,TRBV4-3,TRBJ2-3,TGCGCCAGCAGCCAAGGGACTAGCGGGGGGAACACAGATACGCAGTATTTT,CASSQGTSGGNTDTQYF
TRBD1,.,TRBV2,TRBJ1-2,TGTGCCAGCAGCACTACCCTTGGACAGGCGCGAGGCTACACCTTC,CASSTTLGQARGYTF
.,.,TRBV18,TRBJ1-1,TGTGCCAGCTCACCACCCGGGCAGGGGCTTGCTTTCTTT,CASSPPGQGLAFF
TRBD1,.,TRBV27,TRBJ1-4,TGTGCCAGCAGTATGGGACAGCCTGAAAAACTGTTTTTT,CASSMGQPEKLFF
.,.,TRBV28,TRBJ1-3,TGTGCCAGCACCCTAGGAGGGACTGGAAACACCATATATTTT,CASTLGGTGNTIYF
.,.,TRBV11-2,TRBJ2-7,TGTGCCAGCAGCTTAGATATGGCGGTATACGAGCAGTACTTC,CASSLDMAVYEQYF
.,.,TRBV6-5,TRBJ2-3,TGTGCCAGCAGTTCCCCCGTCCAAGCTACGCAGTATTTT,CASSSPVQATQYF
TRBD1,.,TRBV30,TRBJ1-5,TGTGCCTGGGCGACAGGGGGGCTAGGTCAGCCCCAGCATTTT,CAWATGGLGQPQHF
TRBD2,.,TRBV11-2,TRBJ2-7,TGTGCCAGCTTGGATCTAGCGGGAGGGCCGACCTACGAGCAGTACTTC,CASLDLAGGPTYEQYF
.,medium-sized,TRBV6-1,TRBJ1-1,TGTGCCAGCAGTGAATCACCGGGGAACACTGAAGCTTTCTTT,CASSESPGNTEAFF
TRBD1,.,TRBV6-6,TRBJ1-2,TGTGCCAGCAGTCCGGACAGGGATTTCCTCTATGGCTACACCTTC,CASSPDRDFLYGYTF
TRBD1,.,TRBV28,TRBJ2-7,TGTGCCAGCAGGCATAACCGGGACAGGGGGTTTTACGAGCAGTACTTC,CASRHNRDRGFYEQYF
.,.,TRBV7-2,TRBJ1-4,TGTGCCAGCAGCTCCGGGACTCAGGAAAAACTGTTTTTT,CASSSGTQEKLFF